The 16 T cell receptor beta chains in this list originate from one sample, sequenced in a study of T cell responses to AZD1222 COVID-19 vaccine. Assay: immunoSEQ multiplex PCR; the TCRdb copy retains only in-frame clones and omits some. The profile shows tens of thousands of clones, roughly 90% of them singletons. The sequencing here drew on peripheral blood, taken 28 days after the second AZD1222 dose. These TCRs come from an adult who received the AZD1222 COVID-19 vaccine.

The J gene is TRBJ2-5, the V gene TRBV6-5; D call uncertain. The CDR3 is 12 amino acids. The germline CDR1 and CDR2 sequences are MNHEY and SVGAGI. V was pared by 6 bases and J by 4 bases, with 9 bases between. CDR3 in amino acids: CASRNKLETQYF. Here the CDR3 DNA reads TGTGCCAGCAGAAACAAGTTAGAGACCCAGTACTTC.

The rearrangement joins TRBV4-1 to TRBJ1-5; TRBD1 aligns across 9 bases. This CDR3 spans 18 amino acids. Trimming cost V 6 bases and J 0 bases; bases outside gene matches: 12. Per the germline V gene, CDR1 is MGHRA and CDR2 is YSYEKL. CDR3 loop: CASRLGTGRGDSNQPQHF. Here the CDR3 DNA reads TGCGCCAGCAGGTTGGGGACAGGGAGGGGGGATAGCAATCAGCCCCAGCATTTT.

CDR3 nucleotide sequence: TGTGCCAGCAGTGAGTCCCAGGGGAGTTCTGCGAAAAACATTCAGTACTTC. Amino acids: CASSESQGSSAKNIQYF. The chain couples TRBV6-1 to TRBJ2-4, with D possibly matching TRBD1 (6 bases). Germline CDR1 is MNHNS and CDR2 is SASEGT. The CDR3 runs to 17 residues. V was cut by 3 bases and J by 4 bases, with 19 bases left in between.

The rearrangement links TRBV14 to TRBJ2-1; 7 bases match TRBD1. The CDR3 runs 15 residues. J gave up 8 bases and V 5 bases, and 12 bases lay outside the gene matches. Per the germline V gene, CDR1 is SGHDN and CDR2 is FVKESK. CDR3: CASSGQETLLYEQFF. CDR3 nucleotides: TGTGCCAGCAGCGGACAGGAGACTTTATTGTATGAGCAGTTCTTC.

The V and J genes are TRBV2 and TRBJ1-1; maybe TRBD1 (6 bases). Trimming removed 4 bases at V and 1 base at J, with 10 bases between. CDR3 size: 14 residues. From germline, CDR1 is SNHLY and CDR2 FYNNEI. CDR3 protein: CASSGQGRNTEAFF. In DNA form, the CDR3 reads TGTGCCAGCAGTGGTCAGGGGAGGAACACTGAAGCTTTCTTT.

The chain has TRBV7-9 and TRBJ1-1, with D possibly being TRBD1 (5 bases). The CDR3 sequence is 13 residues long. Germline V gene lookup returns CDR1 SEHNR and CDR2 FQNEAQ (reference sequence). V shed 2 bases and J shed 1 base, with 5 bases lying between them. Here the CDR3 reads CASSLTGNTEAFF. DNA of the CDR3: TGTGCCAGCAGCTTAACAGGGAACACTGAAGCTTTCTTT. The variable domain in full, completed from reference TRBV7-9 and TRBJ1-1, reads DTGVSQNPRHKITKRGQNVTFRCDPISEHNRLYWYRQTLGQGPEFLTYFQNEAQLEKSRLLSDRFSAERPKGSFSTLEIQRTEQGDSAMYLCASSLTGNTEAFFGQGTRLTVV.

This clone was seen only once. The chain couples TRBV30 to TRBJ1-4; possible D gene TRBD1, 6 bases. V lost 0 bases and J 10 bases, leaving 12 bases between the germline ends. Germline assignment: CDR1 GTSNPN and CDR2 SVGIG (reference sequence). The CDR3 has 13 amino acids. CDR3 residues: CAWSVNLQGKLFF. The CDR3 DNA follows: TGTGCCTGGAGTGTAAATCTACAGGGAAAACTGTTTTTT.

The chain uses TRBV19 and TRBJ1-5; D possibly corresponds to TRBD1 (5 bases). V lost 2 bases, J lost 0 bases, and 11 bases lay in between. From germline, CDR1 is LNHDA and CDR2 SQIVND (reference sequence). This CDR3 comprises 16 residues. CDR3 loop: CASSINRGDSNQPQHF. The DNA for the CDR3 is TGTGCCAGTAGTATAAACCGGGGGGATAGCAATCAGCCCCAGCATTTT.

As DNA, the CDR3 is TGTGCCACCAGTGACCCCGGGACGGGAAATGAAGCTTTCTTT. Translating it yields CATSDPGTGNEAFF. V usage is TRBV24-1 and J usage is TRBJ1-1, with D possibly TRBD1 on 5 matching bases. CDR1 is KGHDR and CDR2 is SFDVKD in the germline V gene. V was trimmed by 4 bases and J by 7 bases, leaving 15 bases between them. The length of the CDR3 is 14 residues.

The chain couples TRBV7-8 to TRBJ2-7; 9 nucleotides line up with TRBD1. The CDR3 is 16 residues long. V gave up 6 bases and J gave up 5 bases; unmatched junction bases: 14. CDR1 and CDR2 from the germline V gene are SGHVS and FQNEAQ. The CDR3 loop reads CASSFTRTGDRNEQYF. The CDR3 nucleotides read TGTGCCAGCAGTTTTACCAGGACAGGGGATCGGAACGAGCAGTACTTC. The whole variable domain, filled in from reference TRBV7-8 and TRBJ2-7, reads GAGVSQSPRYKVAKRGQDVALRCDPISGHVSLFWYQQALGQGPEFLTYFQNEAQLDKSGLPSDRFFAERPEGSVSTLKIQRTQQEDSAVYLCASSFTRTGDRNEQYFGPGTRLTVT.

This chain connects TRBV7-9 to TRBJ1-1; D is unresolved. Trimming stripped 3 bases from V and 6 bases from J, with 8 bases between. CDR1 and CDR2 from the germline V gene are SEHNR and FQNEAQ (reference sequence). The CDR3 totals 12 residues. The CDR3 nucleotides read TGTGCCAGCAGCTTTGGCGAGGCTGAAGCTTTCTTT. It encodes CASSFGEAEAFF.

The CDR3 is CASSFSGRGTGELFF. The CDR3 nucleotides read TGTGCCAGTAGCTTTAGCGGGAGAGGTACCGGGGAGCTGTTTTTT. The chain is built from TRBV19 and TRBJ2-2, with 9 positions matching TRBD2. The trim removed 6 bases at V and 5 bases at J, leaving 7 bases unmatched. Germline V gene sequence: CDR1 LNHDA, CDR2 SQIVND (reference sequence). The CDR3 has 15 amino acids.

There are a few counts of this clone. This sequence joins TRBV30 and TRBJ1-5; D is perhaps TRBD1 (6 bases). The germline CDR1 and CDR2 sequences are GTSNPN and SVGIG (reference sequence). V was trimmed by 4 bases and J by 4 bases, leaving 11 bases between them. The CDR3 covers 13 residues. This chain's CDR3 is CAWTTGINQPQHF. CDR3 in DNA: TGTGCCTGGACAACAGGGATTAATCAGCCCCAGCATTTT.

The gene calls are TRBV25-1 and TRBJ2-5; tentative D call: TRBD1 (5 bases). Trimming shortened V by 8 bases and J by 3 bases, and 13 bases separated the two germline ends. CDR1 is MGHDK and CDR2 is SYGVNS in the germline V gene. CDR3 length: 13 residues. CDR3 DNA sequence: TGTGCCAGCTGCCCTGGGGCCAAAGAGACCCAGTACTTC. This sequence encodes CASCPGAKETQYF.

This clone was seen only once. One end of the junction does not line up with germline, which may come from a read error. The chain combines TRBV3-1 (or the pseudogene TRBV3-2) with TRBJ1-1; D possibly corresponds to TRBD1 (5 bases). The CDR3 runs 14 residues. CDR1 LGHDT and CDR2 YNNKEL come from the germline V gene (reference sequence). The CDR3 spells CASRQGEGSTEAFF. The CDR3 region has the DNA TGTGCCAGCAGACAAGGGGAGGGGAGCACTGAAGCTTTCTTT.

Only one count was recorded for this clone. The V gene is TRBV20-1, the J gene TRBJ2-5; no definite D call. The CDR3 is 13 residues long. V dropped 3 bases and J dropped 2 bases, with 10 bases sitting between them. Germline loops: CDR1 DFQATT, CDR2 SNEGSKA (reference sequence). The CDR3 sequence: CSASSGQQETQYF. The CDR3, as DNA: TGCAGTGCTAGTTCTGGGCAACAAGAGACCCAGTACTTC.